The 21 T cell receptor beta chains presented below share a single source sample, sequenced in a study of beta chain features in type 1 diabetes. Expressed TCRB transcripts got sequenced, as all isolated RNA was reverse transcribed. Profiling relied on immunoSEQ multiplex PCR, and the TCRdb table lists in-frame clones only, not all of them. The table records roughly 140,000 clones, roughly 11% of them present only once. Sequencing was performed on central memory CD4+ T cells from blood. These receptors all come from a man between 18 and 35 years old in good health.

This clone was seen a few times. The V gene is TRBV11-1, the J gene TRBJ2-3; D not certain. Looked up from germline, CDR1 is SGHAT and CDR2 is FQDESV (reference sequence). The CDR3 extends over 13 amino acids. Trimming removed 8 bases at V and 3 bases at J, with 12 bases between. The CDR3 DNA reads TGTGCCAGCGGGGTCATGCGGACAGATACGCAGTATTTT. Translating it yields CASGVMRTDTQYF.

Remarks on this clone: The sample contains more than one DNA sequence encoding this CDR3. This chain links TRBV7-9 with TRBJ2-1; D remains unclear. The V and J ends lost 3 bases and 7 bases respectively, with 4 bases between them. This CDR3 contains 11 residues. CDR1 is SEHNR, CDR2 FQNEAQ, per germline (reference sequence). The CDR3 DNA reads as TGTGCCAGCAGCTTCCTAAATGAGCAGTTCTTC. This translates into CASSFLNEQFF.

A few counts support this clone. This chain uses TRBV7-2 with TRBJ2-1; D tentatively fits TRBD1 or TRBD2 (5 bases each). This CDR3 has 14 amino acids. The germline V gene encodes CDR1 SGHTA and CDR2 FQGNSA. Trimming took 2 bases from V and 6 from J, leaving 11 bases between them. CDR3 bases: TGTGCCAGCAGCTTAACAGGACTGCTCAATGAGCAGTTCTTC. Translation gives CASSLTGLLNEQFF.

V usage is TRBV7-2 and J usage is TRBJ2-1, with D possibly matching TRBD1 (7 bases). Looked up from germline, CDR1 is SGHTA and CDR2 is FQGNSA. The CDR3 is made up of 15 amino acids. The V gene lost 5 bases and the J gene lost 5 bases, with 16 bases spanning the gap. The CDR3 region has the DNA TGTGCCAGCAGCATCGCAGGGGGGAGGAACAATGAGCAGTTCTTC. Translated: CASSIAGGRNNEQFF.

J is TRBJ2-5 and V is TRBV4-2; 12 bases are a match to TRBD2. The CDR3 loop spans 18 amino acids. CDR1 and CDR2 from the germline V gene are LGHNA and YNFKEQ. With 0 bases clipped from V and 3 bases from J, the junction kept 8 bases outside the gene matches. The CDR3 DNA reads as TGTGCCAGCAGCCAAGAGCTAGCGGGGGGGCCCTCCAAAGAGACCCAGTACTTC. This encodes CASSQELAGGPSKETQYF.

This clone occurred a few times. The chain uses TRBV10-3 and TRBJ1-2; D perhaps matches TRBD1 (5 bases). The ends were cut back, 0 bases at V and 8 bases at J, with 10 bases in the middle. Germline CDR1 ENHRY, CDR2 SYGVKD. This CDR3 contains 13 residues. CDR3 loop: CAISESGVGGYTF. The CDR3 DNA reads as TGTGCCATCAGTGAGTCGGGGGTGGGCGGCTACACCTTC.

A few counts support this clone. The chain recombines TRBV18 with TRBJ2-2; D remains ambiguous. There are 13 residues in the CDR3. From germline, CDR1 is KGHSH and CDR2 LQKENI. V dropped 1 base and J dropped 4 bases, with 4 bases sitting between them. CDR3 bases: TGTGCCAGCTCACCACAGATCACCGGGGAGCTGTTTTTT. Translating it yields CASSPQITGELFF.

The gene calls are TRBV10-3 and TRBJ2-7; unclear D gene. CDR3 size: 14 residues. CDR1 is ENHRY, CDR2 SYGVKD, per germline. V lost 2 bases and J 2 bases, leaving 10 bases between the germline ends. CDR3 in DNA: TGTGCCATCAGTGAGCCCCGAGTCGCCTACGAGCAGTACTTC. The encoded protein is CAISEPRVAYEQYF.

The chain links TRBV9 to TRBJ2-1, with D unresolved. The germline gives CDR1 SGDLS, CDR2 YYNGEE. The CDR3 is 12 amino acids. Trimming removed 0 bases at V and 6 bases at J, with 4 bases between. The CDR3 sequence: CASSVGRNEQFF. CDR3 bases: TGTGCCAGCAGCGTAGGCCGCAATGAGCAGTTCTTC.

This clone came up a few times. The CDR3 here is CASSLAGWDTQYF. The DNA of the CDR3 is TGTGCCAGCAGCTTAGCGGGGTGGGATACGCAGTATTTT. The rearrangement joins TRBV7-2 to TRBJ2-3, with unresolved D. Per germline, CDR1 SGHTA and CDR2 FQGNSA. V lost 0 bases to trimming and J lost 6 bases, with 7 bases between them. CDR3 size: 13 residues.

The chain couples TRBV4-1 to TRBJ2-3; weak D call: TRBD1 (6 bases). V lost 0 bases and J 4 bases, leaving 14 bases between the germline ends. The CDR3 totals 16 residues. Per germline, CDR1 MGHRA and CDR2 YSYEKL. The CDR3 spells CASSQEGRRGPDTQYF. The CDR3 coding sequence is TGCGCCAGCAGCCAAGAGGGGCGCAGGGGCCCAGATACGCAGTATTTT.

The V call is TRBV4-2, the J call TRBJ2-5; D not resolved. Germline lookup yields CDR1 LGHNA and CDR2 YNFKEQ. The CDR3 totals 13 residues. V shed 4 bases and J shed 4 bases, with 10 bases lying between them. The CDR3 nucleotides are TGTGCCAGCAGCCCATCTTCAGGAGAGACCCAGTACTTC. Encoded protein: CASSPSSGETQYF.

In its sample, this clone was seen a few times. The chain carries TRBV5-1 and TRBJ1-1; D is perhaps TRBD1 (5 bases). V dropped 4 bases and J dropped 5 bases, with 15 bases sitting between them. The CDR3 runs 14 residues. CDR1 SGHRS and CDR2 YFSETQ come from the germline V gene. The CDR3 DNA reads as TGCGCCAGCAGCCTCGGTCGAAGGGGAACTGAAGCTTTCTTT. Protein: CASSLGRRGTEAFF. Drawing the rest from reference TRBV5-1 and TRBJ1-1, the complete variable domain is KAGVTQTPRYLIKTRGQQVTLSCSPISGHRSVSWYQQTPGQGLQFLFEYFSETQRNKGNFPGRFSGRQFSNSRSEMNVSTLELGDSALYLCASSLGRRGTEAFFGQGTRLTVV.

This clone was detected many times. This chain joins TRBV6-5 and TRBJ2-7; D is ambiguous. The CDR3 is made up of 13 amino acids. CDR1 is MNHEY, CDR2 SVGAGI, per germline. V lost 5 bases and J 6 bases, leaving 14 bases between the germline ends. CDR3 in DNA: TGTGCCAGCAGTCCTAGTAAGGGTGGCGAGCAGTACTTC. Translated: CASSPSKGGEQYF.

J is TRBJ1-1 and V is TRBV29-1; perhaps TRBD1 as D (5 bases). Deletions cut 5 bases from V and 3 bases from J, with 16 bases between. The CDR3 consists of 14 residues. Germline assignment: CDR1 SQVTM and CDR2 ANQGSEA. CDR3 sequence reads: CSVYRQVLDTEAFF. For the CDR3, the DNA is TGCAGCGTTTACAGGCAGGTCCTTGACACTGAAGCTTTCTTT. The variable domain in full, completed from reference TRBV29-1 and TRBJ1-1, reads SAVISQKPSRDICQRGTSLTIQCQVDSQVTMMFWYRQQPGQSLTLIATANQGSEATYESGFVIDKFPISRPNLTFSTLTVSNMSPEDSSIYLCSVYRQVLDTEAFFGQGTRLTVV.

The chain carries TRBV2 and TRBJ2-7; D not certain. The CDR3 has 11 amino acids. Trimming shortened V by 4 bases and J by 9 bases, and 10 bases separated the two germline ends. CDR1 is SNHLY and CDR2 is FYNNEI in the germline V gene. The CDR3 region has the DNA TGTGCCAGCAGTGTGGTGGGCGGGCAGTACTTC. It translates to CASSVVGGQYF.

The rearrangement uses TRBV5-1 and TRBJ2-4; possible D gene TRBD1, 5 bases. Germline V gene lookup returns CDR1 SGHRS and CDR2 YFSETQ. The CDR3 covers 14 residues. Deletions cut 0 bases from V and 6 bases from J, with 10 bases between. CDR3 region: CASSLGAGSNIQYF. The CDR3 bases are TGCGCCAGCAGCTTGGGAGCAGGGTCAAACATTCAGTACTTC.

This chain joins TRBV15 and TRBJ1-1; 8 bases map to TRBD1. Unmatched junction bases numbered 15, after V lost 5 bases and J lost 4 bases. The CDR3 is 17 residues long. Germline CDR1 is LNHNV and CDR2 is YYDKDF (reference sequence). The CDR3 region is CATSGRVNRGTITEAFF. The CDR3 region has the DNA TGTGCCACCAGCGGCCGGGTCAACAGGGGGACAATCACTGAAGCTTTCTTT.

This chain uses TRBV28 with TRBJ1-2; 10 bases line up with TRBD1. V trimming: 3 bases; J trimming: 6 bases; junction bases outside the gene matches: 4. The CDR3 extends over 14 amino acids. The germline gives CDR1 MDHEN, CDR2 SYDVKM. This CDR3 reads CASSLTGGLNGYTF. Written as DNA, the CDR3 is TGTGCCAGCAGTTTGACAGGGGGCCTTAATGGCTACACCTTC.

This chain connects TRBV7-8 to TRBJ2-7, with D uncertain. Per the germline V gene, CDR1 is SGHVS and CDR2 is FQNEAQ. This CDR3 region has 14 residues. Trimming took 4 bases from V and 6 from J, leaving 16 bases between them. The CDR3 here is CASSSTSQSGEQYF. In nucleotides, the CDR3 is TGTGCCAGCAGCTCAACTTCCCAGTCGGGCGAGCAGTACTTC.

In its sample, this clone was seen a few times. The chain joins TRBV29-1 to TRBJ1-1; 8 bases line up with TRBD1. Unmatched junction bases numbered 9, after V lost 7 bases and J lost 5 bases. The CDR3 runs 13 residues. Germline loops: CDR1 SQVTM, CDR2 ANQGSEA. The CDR3 nucleotides read TGCAGCGCCCCCGGACAGGGATATACTGAAGCTTTCTTT. Protein sequence: CSAPGQGYTEAFF.